This T cell receptor (beta chain) is from a study of blood T cell repertoires in COVID-19. As for the study in general: T cells, B-cell-depleted T cells, or PBMCs provided the cDNA or gDNA that served as material.

Participant ages covered roughly 18 to 89 years across 25 or so US areas. Participant-given clinical history determined each cohort assignment. Trimming took 6 bases from V and 0 from J, leaving 6 bases between them. Germline CDR1 reads SNHLY; CDR2 reads FYNNEI. CDR3 length: 13 residues. Per the study methods: Amplifying reference gene primers gave estimates of nucleated cell counts. Clones were read by immunoSEQ multiplex PCR, and TCRdb kept only the in-frame ones, dropping some. For V, J and clone size, that table is used; D and trimming come from the DNA. The sample lists some 200,000 clones, around 81% occurring once.

The receptor was derived from a woman aged 40 to 55 with acute COVID-19. The sequenced sample consisted of PBMCs or T cells enriched from blood (not recorded which). J is TRBJ1-5 and V is TRBV2; D remains ambiguous. CDR3 sequence (DNA): TGTGCCAGCAGGGCGGATAGCAATCAGCCCCAGCATTTT. Translation gives CASRADSNQPQHF.